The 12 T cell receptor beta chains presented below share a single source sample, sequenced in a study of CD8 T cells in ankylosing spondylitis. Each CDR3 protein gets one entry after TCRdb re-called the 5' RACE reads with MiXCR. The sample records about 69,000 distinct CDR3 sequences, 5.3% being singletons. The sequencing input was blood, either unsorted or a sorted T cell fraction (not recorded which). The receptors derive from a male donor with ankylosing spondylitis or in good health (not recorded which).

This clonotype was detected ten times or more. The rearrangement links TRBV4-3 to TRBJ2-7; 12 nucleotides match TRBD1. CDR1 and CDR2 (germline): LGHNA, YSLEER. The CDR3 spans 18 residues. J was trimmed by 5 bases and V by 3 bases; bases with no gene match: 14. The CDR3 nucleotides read TGCGCCAGCAGCCACGATAGGGGAGGGACAGGGGGCAGGAACGAGCAGTACTTC. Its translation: CASSHDRGGTGGRNEQYF.

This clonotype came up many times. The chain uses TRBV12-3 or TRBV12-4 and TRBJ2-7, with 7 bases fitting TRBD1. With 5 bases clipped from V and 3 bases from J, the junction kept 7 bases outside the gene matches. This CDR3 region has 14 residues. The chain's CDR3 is CASSPWTGHYEQYF. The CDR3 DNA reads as TGTGCCAGCAGTCCTTGGACAGGTCACTACGAGCAGTACTTC.

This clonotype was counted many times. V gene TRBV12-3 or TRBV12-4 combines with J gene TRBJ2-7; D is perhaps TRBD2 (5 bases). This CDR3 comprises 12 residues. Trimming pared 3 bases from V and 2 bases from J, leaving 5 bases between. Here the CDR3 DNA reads TGTGCCAGCAGTTTGAGGGCCTACGAGCAGTACTTC. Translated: CASSLRAYEQYF.

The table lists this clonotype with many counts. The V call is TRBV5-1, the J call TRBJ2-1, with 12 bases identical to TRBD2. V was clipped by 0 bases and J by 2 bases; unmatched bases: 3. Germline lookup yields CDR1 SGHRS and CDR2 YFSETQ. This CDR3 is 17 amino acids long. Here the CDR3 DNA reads TGCGCCAGCAGCTTGGTGGCTAGCGGGGGGGCCTACAATGAGCAGTTCTTC. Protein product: CASSLVASGGAYNEQFF.

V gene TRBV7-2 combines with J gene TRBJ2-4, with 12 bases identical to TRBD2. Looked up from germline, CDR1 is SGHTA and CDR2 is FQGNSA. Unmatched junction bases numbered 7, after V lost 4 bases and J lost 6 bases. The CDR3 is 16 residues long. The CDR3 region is CASSSTLAGGLNIQYF. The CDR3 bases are TGTGCCAGCAGCTCTACCCTAGCGGGGGGGTTAAACATTCAGTACTTC.

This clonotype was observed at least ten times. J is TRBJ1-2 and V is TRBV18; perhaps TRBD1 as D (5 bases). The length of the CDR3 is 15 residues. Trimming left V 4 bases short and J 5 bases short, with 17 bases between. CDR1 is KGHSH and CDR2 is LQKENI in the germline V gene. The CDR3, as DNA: TGTGCCAGCTCACAGGGGACCGACCCAACTTATGGCTACACCTTC. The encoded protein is CASSQGTDPTYGYTF.

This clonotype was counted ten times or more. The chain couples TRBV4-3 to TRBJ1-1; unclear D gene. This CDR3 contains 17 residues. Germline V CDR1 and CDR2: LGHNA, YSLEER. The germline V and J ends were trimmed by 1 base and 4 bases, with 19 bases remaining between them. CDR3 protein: CASSQGGLFGVVTEAFF. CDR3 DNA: TGCGCCAGCAGCCAAGGAGGTTTATTCGGGGTCGTCACTGAAGCTTTCTTT.

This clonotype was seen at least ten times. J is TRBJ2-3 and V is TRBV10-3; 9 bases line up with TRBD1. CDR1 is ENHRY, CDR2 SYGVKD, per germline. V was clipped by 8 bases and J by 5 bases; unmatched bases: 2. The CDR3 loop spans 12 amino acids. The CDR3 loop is CAIGQGRDTQYF. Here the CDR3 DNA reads TGTGCCATCGGACAGGGGAGAGATACGCAGTATTTT.

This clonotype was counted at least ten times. CDR3 sequence (DNA): TGTGCCAGCAGTCCAACGCCGGACAGAGTCGATGAGCAGTTCTTC. It encodes CASSPTPDRVDEQFF. The chain combines TRBV6-2 or TRBV6-3 with TRBJ2-1, with TRBD1 as a possible D gene (6 bases). The CDR3 totals 15 residues. From germline, CDR1 is MNHEY and CDR2 SVGEGT. V gave up 5 bases and J gave up 8 bases, with 19 bases separating them.

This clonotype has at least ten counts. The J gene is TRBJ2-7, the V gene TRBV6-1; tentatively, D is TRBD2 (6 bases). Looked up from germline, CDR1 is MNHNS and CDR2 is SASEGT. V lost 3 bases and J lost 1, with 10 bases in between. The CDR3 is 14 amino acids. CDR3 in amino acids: CASSDGGSSYEQYF. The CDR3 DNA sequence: TGTGCCAGCAGTGATGGGGGGAGTTCCTACGAGCAGTACTTC.

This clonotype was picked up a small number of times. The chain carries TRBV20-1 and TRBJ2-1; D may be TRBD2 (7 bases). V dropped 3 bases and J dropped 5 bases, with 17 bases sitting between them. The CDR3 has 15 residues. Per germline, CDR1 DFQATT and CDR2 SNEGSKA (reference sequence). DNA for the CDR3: TGCAGTGCTAGCGGGGGGCTTAGCCCGCACAATGAGCAGTTCTTC. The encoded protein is CSASGGLSPHNEQFF.

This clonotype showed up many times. CDR3 bases: TGCAGTGCTCCTCAGCCCACTAGCGGGTATTCAGATACGCAGTATTTT. Encoded protein: CSAPQPTSGYSDTQYF. This sequence joins TRBV20-1 and TRBJ2-3; 9 bases match TRBD2. The CDR3 contains 16 residues. The junction had 13 bases not matched to a gene; V was cut back by 5 bases and J by 4 bases. Germline CDR1 is DFQATT and CDR2 is SNEGSKA (reference sequence).